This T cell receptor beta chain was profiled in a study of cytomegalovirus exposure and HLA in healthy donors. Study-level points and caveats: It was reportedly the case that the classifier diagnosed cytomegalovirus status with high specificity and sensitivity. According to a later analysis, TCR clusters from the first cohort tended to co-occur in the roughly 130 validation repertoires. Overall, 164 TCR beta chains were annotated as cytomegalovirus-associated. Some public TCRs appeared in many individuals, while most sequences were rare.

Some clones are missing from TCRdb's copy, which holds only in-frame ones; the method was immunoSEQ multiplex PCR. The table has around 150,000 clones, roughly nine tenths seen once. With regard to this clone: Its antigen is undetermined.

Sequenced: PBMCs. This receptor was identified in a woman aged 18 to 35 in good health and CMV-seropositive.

The CDR3 DNA reads TGTGCCAGCAGGAGGGAAGAGACCCAGTACTTC. Protein product: CASRREETQYF. The V call is TRBV28, the J call TRBJ2-5; the D gene is possibly TRBD2 (5 bases). The germline V gene encodes CDR1 MDHEN and CDR2 SYDVKM. V was cut by 6 bases and J by 3 bases, with 5 bases left in between. The CDR3 has 11 residues.